Following are 26 T cell receptor beta chains from one sample sequenced in a study of cytomegalovirus exposure and HLA in healthy donors. Primers included in the PCR were 60 Vbeta and 13 Jbeta primers. Some clones are missing from TCRdb's copy, which holds only in-frame ones; the method was immunoSEQ multiplex PCR. The sample lists fewer than 200,000 clones, roughly 77% occurring once. Sequencing used PBMCs. These receptors came from a man aged 30 to 45 in good health and CMV-seropositive.

This rearrangement joins TRBV11-2 to TRBJ2-5; D is possibly TRBD2 (6 bases). The end of the DNA fits TRBJ2-7 better, so the J call may be wrong. Germline V gives CDR1 SGHAT, CDR2 FQNNGV. This CDR3 spans 15 amino acids. The CDR3 is CASSATLASSYEQYF. The CDR3 bases are TGTGCCAGCAGCGCCACCCTAGCGAGCTCCTACGAGCAGTACTTC.

The J gene is TRBJ2-1, the V gene TRBV5-4; 10 bases are shared with TRBD2. There are 16 residues in the CDR3. Unmatched junction bases numbered 8, after V lost 4 bases and J lost 4 bases. The germline gives CDR1 SGHNT, CDR2 YYREEE (reference sequence). The CDR3 sequence: CASSTSQRGGYNEQFF. The CDR3 DNA follows: TGTGCCAGCAGCACATCGCAGCGGGGGGGTTACAATGAGCAGTTCTTC.

CDR3 protein: CSVEGGLAGAGETQYF. For the CDR3, the DNA is TGCAGCGTTGAAGGTGGACTAGCGGGGGCAGGAGAGACCCAGTACTTC. This chain joins TRBV29-1 and TRBJ2-5, with 13 bases that match TRBD2. Germline values: CDR1 SQVTM, CDR2 ANQGSEA. V shed 1 base and J 4 bases; nucleotides not matched to a gene: 6. The CDR3 runs 16 residues.

The chain uses TRBV29-1 and TRBJ2-7, with a tentative D call TRBD2 (5 bases). Germline lookup yields CDR1 SQVTM and CDR2 ANQGSEA. Trimming took off 3 bases at V and 0 bases at J, with 6 bases between the two ends. This CDR3 is built from 12 residues. The CDR3 is CSVEEVSYEQYF. CDR3 bases: TGCAGCGTTGAGGAGGTCTCCTACGAGCAGTACTTC.

On this clone: Other DNA sequences within the sample encode an identical CDR3. The chain uses TRBV28 and TRBJ1-2; D unclear. The germline V gene encodes CDR1 MDHEN and CDR2 SYDVKM. The CDR3 consists of 15 residues. V dropped 6 bases and J dropped 2 bases, with 16 bases sitting between them. The CDR3 reads CASSLSTGSNYGYTF. In DNA, the CDR3 is TGTGCCAGCAGCCTCTCGACTGGCTCAAACTATGGCTACACCTTC.

The rearrangement uses TRBV19 and TRBJ2-3, with no clear D. Germline values: CDR1 LNHDA, CDR2 SQIVND (reference sequence). Between the trimmed V and J ends, which lost 2 bases and 3 bases, there was a span of 6 bases. The length of the CDR3 is 13 residues. DNA for the CDR3: TGTGCCAGTAGTATACTCGGTACAGATACGCAGTATTTT. Its protein product is CASSILGTDTQYF. The variable domain in full, completed from reference TRBV19 and TRBJ2-3, reads DGGITQSPKYLFRKEGQNVTLSCEQNLNHDAMYWYRQDPGQGLRLIYYSQIVNDFQKGDIAEGYSVSREKKESFPLTVTSAQKNPTAFYLCASSILGTDTQYFGPGTRLTVL.

The CDR3 protein is CASRLGTGSEQYF. In nucleotides, the CDR3 is TGTGCCAGCAGACTGGGAACAGGGTCCGAGCAGTACTTC. The chain recombines TRBV6-5 with TRBJ2-7; D is possibly TRBD1 (6 bases). Germline CDR1 MNHEY, CDR2 SVGAGI. The CDR3 is 13 residues long. V lost 6 bases and J 6 bases, leaving 15 bases between the germline ends.

J is TRBJ2-7 and V is TRBV2; D ambiguous. V was pared by 2 bases and J by 3 bases, with 11 bases between. The CDR3 extends over 14 amino acids. Germline V CDR1 and CDR2: SNHLY, FYNNEI. This chain's CDR3 is CASSERWQDYEQYF. The CDR3 DNA reads as TGTGCCAGCAGTGAAAGGTGGCAGGACTACGAGCAGTACTTC. The full variable domain, completed using reference TRBV2 and TRBJ2-7, is EPEVTQTPSHQVTQMGQEVILRCVPISNHLYFYWYRQILGQKVEFLVSFYNNEISEKSEIFDDQFSVERPDGSNFTLKIRSTKLEDSAMYFCASSERWQDYEQYFGPGTRLTVT.

This chain joins TRBV15 and TRBJ1-2, with TRBD1 matching over 7 bases. Losses at the gene ends were 8 bases for V and 0 bases for J; bases not matched to a gene: 15. Germline V gives CDR1 LNHNV, CDR2 YYDKDF (reference sequence). The CDR3 contains 17 residues. The CDR3 region is CATSTGAGELTNYGYTF. CDR3 nucleotides: TGTGCCACCTCCACAGGGGCAGGGGAACTTACTAACTATGGCTACACCTTC. Variable domain in full (rest from reference TRBV15 and TRBJ1-2): DAMVIQNPRYQVTQFGKPVTLSCSQTLNHNVMYWYQQKSSQAPKLLFHYYDKDFNNEADTPDNFQSRRPNTSFCFLDIRSPGLGDTAMYLCATSTGAGELTNYGYTFGSGTRLTVV.

In this sample, this clone turned up once. The chain recombines TRBV5-1 with TRBJ2-7, with D possibly being TRBD1 (6 bases). CDR3 length: 14 amino acids. CDR1 is SGHRS, CDR2 YFSETQ, per germline. V was clipped by 0 bases and J by 1 base, with 8 bases between them. For the CDR3, the DNA is TGCGCCAGCAGCTTGGGGGGGCTGTCCTACGAGCAGTACTTC. Translating gives CASSLGGLSYEQYF.

CDR3 DNA: TGTGCCAGCAGCTTTGAACCACAGGGGGCTAACGGGGAGCTGTTTTTT. This gives the protein CASSFEPQGANGELFF. The V gene is TRBV5-6, the J gene TRBJ2-2; 9 nucleotides agree with TRBD1. With V trimmed by 2 bases and J by 7 bases, 9 bases remained unmatched. Per the germline V gene, CDR1 is SGHDT and CDR2 is YYEEEE. This CDR3 is 16 amino acids long.

This clone was observed a handful of times. The chain carries TRBV6-1 and TRBJ1-5; D not certain. This CDR3 spans 15 amino acids. Per germline, CDR1 MNHNS and CDR2 SASEGT. Trimming cost V 6 bases and J 0 bases, with 12 bases left between them. The CDR3 coding sequence is TGTGCCAGCAGCGCTAGGTTACATAGCAATCAGCCCCAGCATTTT. As protein: CASSARLHSNQPQHF.

The genes are TRBV7-6 and TRBJ2-1; D is unresolved. The CDR3 totals 13 residues. V was clipped by 3 bases and J by 4 bases, with 7 bases between them. CDR1 and CDR2 (germline): SGHVS, FNYEAQ. CDR3 in amino acids: CASSLEMYNEQFF. The CDR3 DNA follows: TGTGCCAGCAGCTTGGAGATGTACAATGAGCAGTTCTTC.

A word on this clone: This sample includes further DNA sequences coding for the same CDR3. V and J are TRBV14 and TRBJ2-3; 8 nucleotides align to TRBD1. There are 14 residues in the CDR3. The J segment lost 3 bases and the V segment lost 3 bases, leaving 2 bases of the junction unmatched. Germline CDR1 reads SGHDN; CDR2 reads FVKESK. CDR3 DNA sequence: TGTGCCAGCAGCCAGGGACAGGAAACAGATACGCAGTATTTT. Protein: CASSQGQETDTQYF.

The chain couples TRBV7-9 to TRBJ1-5; D gene ambiguous. The CDR3 totals 14 residues. V was clipped by 1 base and J by 6 bases, with 10 bases between them. Germline-derived CDR1 and CDR2 are SEHNR and FQNEAQ (reference sequence). The CDR3 region is CASSLGPHSQPQHF. The CDR3 nucleotides read TGTGCCAGCAGCTTAGGTCCCCACAGTCAGCCCCAGCATTTT.

Points on this clone: A junction end diverges from the germline sequence, so it may reflect a read error. V and J are TRBV13 and TRBJ2-4; TRBD1 aligns across 8 bases. The CDR3 sequence is 14 residues long. CDR1 and CDR2 (germline): PRHDT, FYEKMQ (reference sequence). The DNA for the CDR3 is TGTGCCAGCAGCTCCGGACAGGGACGGAACATTCAGTGCTTC. It codes for CASSSGQGRNIQCF. Filled out from reference TRBV13 and TRBJ2-4, the complete variable domain reads AAGVIQSPRHLIKEKRETATLKCYPIPRHDTVYWYQQGPGQDPQFLISFYEKMQSDKGSIPDRFSAQQFSDYHSELNMSSLELGDSALYFCASSSGQGRNIQCFGAGTRLSVL.

The sample holds a few counts of this clone. This chain uses TRBV5-1 with TRBJ2-7, with 7 nucleotides matching TRBD1. The germline CDR1 and CDR2 sequences are SGHRS and YFSETQ. Trimming cost V 0 bases and J 3 bases; bases outside gene matches: 6. The CDR3 runs to 15 residues. CDR3 amino acids: CASSLAQGVVYEQYF. CDR3 DNA sequence: TGCGCCAGCAGCTTGGCCCAGGGGGTGGTCTACGAGCAGTACTTC.

The chain is built from TRBV11-2 and TRBJ1-6; 9 nucleotides line up with TRBD1. The CDR3 has 16 residues. Losses at the gene ends were 5 bases for V and 7 bases for J; bases not matched to a gene: 9. Germline V lookup: CDR1 SGHAT, CDR2 FQNNGV. In DNA form, the CDR3 reads TGTGCCAGCAGCCCTAGGAGGACAGGGGTAAATTCACCCCTCCACTTT. Translation: CASSPRRTGVNSPLHF.

The chain links TRBV19 to TRBJ2-5; 7 positions agree with TRBD2. Germline CDR1 reads LNHDA; CDR2 reads SQIVND (reference sequence). The J segment lost 9 bases and the V segment lost 4 bases, leaving 5 bases of the junction unmatched. The CDR3 spans 12 residues. This CDR3 reads CASSTGRGAQYF. For the CDR3, the DNA is TGTGCCAGTAGTACAGGCCGGGGGGCCCAGTACTTC.

Concerning this clone itself: One junction end disagrees with the germline gene, perhaps due to a read error. The gene calls are TRBV9 and TRBJ1-6; 9 bases map to TRBD1. Germline loops: CDR1 SGDLS, CDR2 YYNGEE. The CDR3 totals 16 residues. The CDR3 is CASSETGGSDNSPLHF. In nucleotides, the CDR3 is TGTGCCAGCAGCGAAACAGGGGGCTCCGATAATTCACCCCTCCACTTT.

A word on this clone: This same CDR3 is encoded by further DNA sequences in the sample. The chain recombines TRBV2 with TRBJ2-2; maybe TRBD2 (5 bases). Between the trimmed V and J ends, which lost 4 bases and 1 base, there was a span of 7 bases. The CDR3 runs to 14 residues. Per germline, CDR1 SNHLY and CDR2 FYNNEI. The CDR3 sequence: CASSVRGNTGELFF. CDR3 DNA sequence: TGTGCCAGCAGTGTCCGGGGGAACACCGGGGAGCTGTTTTTT.

The chain uses TRBV27 and TRBJ1-1; D gene uncertain. CDR3 length: 13 residues. Trimming took off 6 bases at V and 2 bases at J, with 10 bases between the two ends. Germline loops: CDR1 MNHEY, CDR2 SMNVEV (reference sequence). CDR3: CASSNYINTEAFF. CDR3 DNA: TGTGCCAGCAGCAACTACATAAACACTGAAGCTTTCTTT.

The sample holds a few counts of this clone. This sequence joins TRBV5-3 and TRBJ1-5; weak D call: TRBD1 (6 bases). TRBV5-3 is classed as an ORF, of uncertain function. Trimming stripped 2 bases from V and 6 bases from J, with 12 bases between. The CDR3 totals 14 residues. The CDR3 coding sequence is TGTGCCAGAAGCTTACAGGGAAAGGGTCAGCCCCAGCATTTT. It encodes CARSLQGKGQPQHF.

The rearrangement links TRBV6-1 to TRBJ2-3, with 9 bases aligning to TRBD1. The junction had 13 bases not matched to a gene; V was cut back by 3 bases and J by 9 bases. Germline V gene data show CDR1 as MNHNS and CDR2 as SASEGT. This CDR3 is built from 16 residues. CDR3 nucleotide sequence: TGTGCCAGCAGTGAGGGACAGGGCCCTGTACAACACACGCAGTATTTT. Amino acids: CASSEGQGPVQHTQYF.

This rearrangement joins TRBV6-1 to TRBJ2-7; D remains unclear. Per the germline V gene, CDR1 is MNHNS and CDR2 is SASEGT. This CDR3 comprises 14 residues. V gave up 2 bases and J gave up 0 bases, with 8 bases separating them. CDR3 region: CASSEMADSYEQYF. CDR3 DNA: TGTGCCAGCAGTGAAATGGCAGACTCCTACGAGCAGTACTTC.

This clone was seen only once. CDR3 residues: CAISEQGGEQPQHF. DNA of the CDR3: TGTGCCATCAGTGAGCAAGGGGGCGAACAGCCCCAGCATTTT. The V and J genes are TRBV10-3 and TRBJ1-5, with 7 bases aligning to TRBD1. This CDR3 comprises 14 residues. V shed 2 bases and J 7 bases; nucleotides not matched to a gene: 5. CDR1 and CDR2 (germline): ENHRY, SYGVKD.